This T cell receptor beta chain appears in the sequencing data of a study of shared clonotypes between healthy human individuals (TCRdb year 2020). Background on the whole study: The cohort comprised two women and a few men aged 18 to 49 years. Per donor, three plates each were used for CD4 naive and CD4 memory, two for CD8 naive, and one for CD8 memory. To estimate repertoire size and how much clonotypes are shared between individuals, the study performed deep sequencing of blood TCR repertoires from about 5 healthy adults. To increase sequencing depth and limit assay-specific biases, TCR repertoire library preparation and sequencing were carried out by different laboratories using diverse techniques. Each donor's leukapheresis produced roughly between about 0.9 and 9.5 billion PBMCs. What the research found in general, with its limitations: Sampling was restricted to blood, and TCR repertoires in tissues likely differ from the TCR repertoires found in blood. When several donors were compared, the shared fraction of clonotypes was about 5.4% for naive CD4, less than 4% for naive CD8, 2.3% for memory CD4, and 0.4% for memory CD8. Rarefaction of sorted-subset datasets indicated incomplete sequencing despite the large sequencing depth. Because the study included a small number of donors, the genetic and exposure-history diversity represented was limited. Higher generation probabilities were observed for clonotypes shared by all four sorted-subset donors than for non-shared clonotypes. Pairwise subsampling led to the expectation that sequencing depth would affect the degree of clonotype sharing among donors. Naive subsets generally had larger estimated clonotype richness than memory subsets did.

CDR1 is given as LNHDA and CDR2 as SQIVND, both from the germline V gene (reference sequence). The CDR3, cysteine through phenylalanine, is 15 amino acids long. Just the 45-base CDR3 DNA is kept, in frame starting at base 1. V and J are truncated by 7 bases and 3 bases respectively, leaving an intervening sequence of 18 bases. CD8 naive samples consisted of CD45RO-negative cells that were positively selected for CCR7, yielding a CD45RA+CCR7+ population without TemRA cells. Donors were healthy HIV-negative adults with no recently reported acute infections or vaccinations. All donors were Caucasian adults living in Nashville, Tennessee, USA. Blood was obtained by leukapheresis, after which PBMCs were separated by Ficoll-Histopaque density gradient centrifugation and cryopreserved in liquid nitrogen vapor phase. Purity and quantity of every magnetically sorted T cell population were checked by analytical flow cytometry. Genomic DNA was isolated from every sorted fraction and measured by UV absorbance on a Nanodrop 2000c.

Using the deep immunoSEQ assay, TCR CDR3 regions were amplified from genomic DNA by multiplex PCR. Extracted genomic DNA from each cell subset was distributed evenly across all wells of several immunoSEQ 96-well plates, and each plate was treated as a replicate. For sorted subsets, each replicate PCR was loaded with 150 to 250 ng genomic DNA, equivalent to 32,000 or so T cell genomes. The purified libraries were quantified using a Qubit 3.0 fluorometer, sized with a Bioanalyzer 2100, and then quantified again using the KAPA Library Quantification kit. Every immunoSEQ 96-well plate was sequenced on a dedicated single-read 150-cycle Illumina NextSeq 550 flow cell. The published analysis was carried out like this. The immunoSEQ output contained only junctional sequences without quality scores, so filtering could not match that applied to full-length reads. Sequences were annotated with PyIR, a Python wrapper for IgBLAST v1.9, using IMGT germline references to assign V/J genes and CDR3. Any read was removed if the V/J assignment was weak (E-value above 1e-6), the CDR3 was missing, or the read contained stop codons, out-of-frame junctions, or ambiguous translated residues. V3J clonotypes were defined by identical inferred V gene, J gene, and CDR3 amino acid sequence. The percentage overlap between two repertoires was calculated by dividing the number of shared unique clonotypes by the size of the smaller repertoire. Repertoire richness was assessed with RTK rarefaction, the Chao1 estimator, and Recon v2.1 estimates of unobserved clonotypes. OLGA was used to compute generation probabilities for all TCRbeta clonotypes that the gDNA method yielded from a handful of donors. The table was pulled from immuneACCESS by TCRdb, which kept in-frame rearrangements only. Such tables lose some clones; where checked, under half of the loss comes from unresolved V genes, and the rest has no known cause. That table supplies the V and J calls and clone size; D and trimming were determined from the DNA. This sample comprises around 2,000,000 clones, over 85% of them detected only once. The ten largest clones take up 0.85% to 1.2% of the sample.

This clone was counted only a few times. The target of this receptor is not known. No base-level quality is on record; no much larger clone is a single base apart. This receptor was identified in a man between 18 and 29 years old in good health. Recombination joined TRBV19 with TRBJ1-2; TRBD1 is a weak D gene call, 5 bases matching. Material: naive CD8+ T cells sorted from blood. What the cell subset or site label conveys for this sample: CD45RA+CCR7+. The DNA sequence reads TGTGCCAGTAAGACCGGGACGGGAGACTACTATGGCTACACCTTC. Its coded protein is CASKTGTGDYYGYTF.